This T cell receptor (beta chain) was profiled in a study of shared clonotypes between healthy human individuals. Naivety among CD8 cells was defined by CD45RO negativity and positive CCR7 selection, thereby excluding terminally differentiated effector memory CD45RA+ cells. A deep-level run was used for the assay. The protocol was immunoSEQ multiplex PCR, while the TCRdb copy is restricted to in-frame clones and leaves out a portion. The table includes about 2.1 million clones, just over 90% detected once. CDR1 SEHNR and CDR2 FQNEAQ come from the germline V gene (reference sequence). This CDR3 has 16 residues. J was trimmed by 2 bases and V by 5 bases; bases with no gene match: 8. Overall study results and limits: Estimated richness was generally greater in naive than memory subsets. Despite large depth, rarefaction showed incomplete sorted-subset sequencing. The study found lower generation probabilities in non-shared clonotypes than in those shared by all four donors.

As for this clone: Its antigen is as yet unknown.

The rearrangement links TRBV7-9 to TRBJ2-2; 7 bases align to TRBD1. The sequence was collected from a man aged 18 to 30 in good health. Some clones in this sample may be carry-over from other donors' samples. The sample comprised naive CD8+ T cells from PBMCs. The CDR3 loop is CASSTWGQLNTGELFF. CDR3 coding DNA: TGTGCCAGCAGCACGTGGGGACAGCTAAACACCGGGGAGCTGTTTTTT. Full variable domain (remainder filled in from reference TRBV7-9 and TRBJ2-2): DTGVSQNPRHKITKRGQNVTFRCDPISEHNRLYWYRQTLGQGPEFLTYFQNEAQLEKSRLLSDRFSAERPKGSFSTLEIQRTEQGDSAMYLCASSTWGQLNTGELFFGEGSRLTVL.